A single TCR beta chain is shown here with its context. Its antigen is undetermined. These data originate in a study of cytomegalovirus exposure and HLA in healthy donors. The germline V and J ends were trimmed by 1 base and 0 bases, with 10 bases remaining between them. Germline V CDR1 and CDR2: SGHRS, YFSETQ. The CDR3 extends over 15 amino acids. PCR primers comprised 60 Vbeta and 13 Jbeta primers. The protocol was immunoSEQ multiplex PCR, while the TCRdb copy is restricted to in-frame clones and leaves out a portion. The sample gives tens of thousands of clones, roughly 60% of which show up once; about 2.3% is in the top ten. General observations from the study: There were 150 to 200 TCR beta chains listed as cytomegalovirus-associated. The authors confirmed in vitro that three CMV-associated chains were specific for CMV antigens.

This donor's record omits CMV serostatus. This sequence originates from a human donor in good health. The sequencing sample was made of PBMCs. J is TRBJ2-5 and V is TRBV5-1; maybe TRBD1 (6 bases). CDR3 sequence: CASSLFRDNQETQYF. The CDR3, as DNA: TGCGCCAGCAGCTTGTTCCGGGACAACCAAGAGACCCAGTACTTC.